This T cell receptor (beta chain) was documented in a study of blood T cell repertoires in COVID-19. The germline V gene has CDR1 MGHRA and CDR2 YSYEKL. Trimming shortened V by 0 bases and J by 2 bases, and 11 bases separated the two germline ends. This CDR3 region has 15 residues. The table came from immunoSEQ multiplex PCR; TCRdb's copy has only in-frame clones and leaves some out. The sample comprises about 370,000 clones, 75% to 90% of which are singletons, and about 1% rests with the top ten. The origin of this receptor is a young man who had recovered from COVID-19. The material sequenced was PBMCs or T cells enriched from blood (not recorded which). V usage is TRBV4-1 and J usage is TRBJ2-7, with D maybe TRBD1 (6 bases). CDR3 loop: CASSQDRGYTYEQYF. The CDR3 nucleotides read TGCGCCAGCAGCCAAGACAGGGGCTATACCTACGAGCAGTACTTC.